The 5 T cell receptor beta chains in this list originate from one sample, sequenced in a study of regulatory T cells in long-lasting Graves disease. Libraries of TCR beta came from iRepertoire HTBI primers plus Arm-PCR of CDR3 regions. TCRdb passed the multiplex PCR reads through MiXCR, listing each CDR3 protein once. The sample lists fewer than 450,000 distinct CDR3 sequences, 20% to 25% occurring once. Time point noted: persistent/refractory GD, antithyroid drugs over 5 years with positive TRAb. The TCR library was made from RNA that had been extracted from PBMCs in TRIzol. The sample consisted of peripheral blood mononuclear cells (PBMCs), taken when the disease was refractory, from a patient treated with antithyroid drugs. The receptors originated from a female donor with Graves disease.

In this sample, this clonotype turned up a few times. An end of the junction does not agree with germline; a read error may underlie this. The chain carries TRBV20-1 and TRBJ2-5; 9 bases are shared with TRBD2. Germline CDR1 reads DFQATT; CDR2 reads SNEGSKA (reference sequence). The CDR3 is 15 amino acids. The CDR3 region is CGAAQTSGSKETQYF. The CDR3 DNA follows: TGCGGTGCTGCTCAAACTAGCGGGTCAAAAGAGACCCAGTACTTC.

The chain joins TRBV9 to TRBJ1-1; the match to TRBD1 covers 8 bases. In germline, CDR1 is SGDLS, CDR2 YYNGEE. The CDR3 extends over 15 amino acids. Germline trimming cut 2 bases from V and 4 bases from J; bases unmatched to any gene: 7. The CDR3 region is CASSVTGVGGTEAFF. The CDR3 DNA sequence: TGTGCCAGCAGCGTGACAGGGGTTGGAGGCACTGAAGCTTTCTTT.

This clonotype appeared a single time. The J gene is TRBJ1-2, the V gene TRBV12-3 or TRBV12-4, with TRBD1 as a possible D gene (5 bases). With 5 bases removed from V and 7 bases from J, the gap between germline ends came to 20 bases. CDR3 size: 15 residues. CDR3 DNA: TGTGCCAGCAGTACGGACAACTCTGGGTTTCGTGGCTACACCTTC. Translation: CASSTDNSGFRGYTF.

This clonotype was seen at least ten times. The chain couples TRBV7-8 to TRBJ2-2, with unresolved D. Germline V gene lookup returns CDR1 SGHVS and CDR2 FQNEAQ. The length of the CDR3 is 14 residues. Trimming cost V 5 bases and J 3 bases, with 10 bases left between them. The CDR3 DNA is TGTGCCAGCAGCCCACGGGCCGACACCGGGGAGCTGTTTTTT. Translated, it gives CASSPRADTGELFF.

A few counts support this clonotype. This sequence joins TRBV6-2 or TRBV6-3 and TRBJ2-7, with D hard to call. Germline V gene lookup returns CDR1 MNHEY and CDR2 SVGEGT. The ends were cut back, 6 bases at V and 3 bases at J, with 21 bases in the middle. This CDR3 is 16 amino acids long. The CDR3 is CASRQGAWPEHYEQYF. The CDR3 DNA follows: TGTGCCAGCAGGCAAGGAGCGTGGCCAGAGCACTACGAGCAGTACTTC.